The next 20 T cell receptor beta chains were all read from a single sample in a study of control samples from healthy donors and cancer patients. Sequencing used immunoSEQ multiplex PCR; TCRdb keeps in-frame clones, though not all of them. The sample carries approximately 170,000 clones, more than 85% recorded once. The sample was blood. The receptors originated from a woman between 25 and 40 years old in good health.

This clone was picked up a small number of times. V usage is TRBV2 and J usage is TRBJ2-1, with 8 bases identical to TRBD2. Trimming took 0 bases from V and 8 from J; bases not matched to a gene: 6. The germline V gene encodes CDR1 SNHLY and CDR2 FYNNEI. The CDR3 runs to 15 residues. The CDR3 sequence: CASSEAPGGPYEQFF. CDR3 bases: TGTGCCAGCAGTGAAGCGCCGGGAGGGCCCTATGAGCAGTTCTTC.

This chain joins TRBV19 and TRBJ2-3; D ambiguous. The CDR3 sequence is 12 residues long. V was trimmed by 5 bases and J by 0 bases, leaving 3 bases between them. Per germline, CDR1 LNHDA and CDR2 SQIVND (reference sequence). CDR3 protein: CASSHSTDTQYF. CDR3 nucleotide sequence: TGTGCCAGTAGTCACAGCACAGATACGCAGTATTTT.

CDR3 in DNA: TGTGCCAGCAGCCTCTTGACTAGAGACGGGGAGCTGTTTTTT. It encodes CASSLLTRDGELFF. This sequence joins TRBV14 and TRBJ2-2, with a weak D call TRBD2 (6 bases). V lost 4 bases and J 7 bases, leaving 13 bases between the germline ends. The CDR3 runs to 14 residues. Germline V gene data show CDR1 as SGHDN and CDR2 as FVKESK.

The chain couples TRBV7-3 to TRBJ2-7; D gene ambiguous. The V gene's germline CDR1 is SGHTA and CDR2 FQGTGA. CDR3 length: 13 amino acids. V was cut by 5 bases and J by 3 bases, with 11 bases left in between. For the CDR3, the DNA is TGTGCCAGCAGCCTAGGACCCATCTACGAGCAGTACTTC. Its protein product is CASSLGPIYEQYF.

This clone has only one observation. The chain joins TRBV29-1 to TRBJ2-1; D uncertain. V lost 6 bases to trimming and J lost 3 bases, with 9 bases between them. CDR1 is SQVTM, CDR2 ANQGSEA, per germline. This CDR3 is built from 12 residues. CDR3 loop: CSVLLDYNEQFF. For the CDR3, the DNA is TGCAGCGTACTACTCGACTACAATGAGCAGTTCTTC.

V and J are TRBV29-1 and TRBJ2-6; possibly TRBD2 for D (5 bases). Germline CDR1 SQVTM, CDR2 ANQGSEA. V was clipped by 6 bases and J by 1 base, with 10 bases between them. The CDR3 loop spans 14 amino acids. CDR3 residues: CSVARGSGANVLTF. The CDR3 nucleotides are TGCAGCGTCGCCCGGGGTTCTGGGGCCAACGTCCTGACTTTC. The full variable domain, rest sourced from reference TRBV29-1 and TRBJ2-6, is SAVISQKPSRDICQRGTSLTIQCQVDSQVTMMFWYRQQPGQSLTLIATANQGSEATYESGFVIDKFPISRPNLTFSTLTVSNMSPEDSSIYLCSVARGSGANVLTFGAGSRLTVL.

V usage is TRBV12-3 or TRBV12-4 and J usage is TRBJ2-1; D is possibly TRBD1 or TRBD2 (5 bases each). CDR3 size: 12 residues. V was clipped by 3 bases and J by 13 bases, with 13 bases between them. The CDR3 nucleotides read TGTGCCAGCAGTTTGGGGCCGGGGAGTCAGTTCTTC. Protein product: CASSLGPGSQFF.

The count of this clone is one. This chain links TRBV4-1 with TRBJ1-5; 7 bases agree with TRBD1. The CDR3 loop spans 13 amino acids. V was clipped by 4 bases and J by 9 bases; unmatched bases: 6. Germline CDR1 MGHRA, CDR2 YSYEKL. In nucleotides, the CDR3 is TGCGCCAGCAGCCGGGACAGTCCTTGGCCCCAGCATTTT. Amino acids: CASSRDSPWPQHF.

CDR3 residues: CASSTETQYF. For the CDR3, the DNA is TGTGCCAGCAGCACAGAGACCCAGTACTTC. The genes are TRBV7-9 and TRBJ2-5; no definite D call. Germline CDR1 reads SEHNR; CDR2 reads FQNEAQ (reference sequence). Trimming left V 5 bases short and J 4 bases short, with 2 bases between. The CDR3 is made up of 10 amino acids.

The chain has TRBV2 and TRBJ1-5; possible D gene TRBD1, 5 bases. This CDR3 has 14 residues. Per the germline V gene, CDR1 is SNHLY and CDR2 is FYNNEI. The V gene lost 6 bases and the J gene lost 6 bases, with 15 bases spanning the gap. The CDR3 region has the DNA TGTGCCAGCAGACGCCCCGGGGGGACTCAGCCCCAGCATTTT. Translated: CASRRPGGTQPQHF.

This chain connects TRBV29-1 to TRBJ2-3; 11 bases agree with TRBD2. Losses at the gene ends were 4 bases for V and 6 bases for J; bases not matched to a gene: 9. The germline gives CDR1 SQVTM, CDR2 ANQGSEA. This CDR3 contains 15 residues. Here the CDR3 DNA reads TGCAGCGTTGTACTAGCGGGAGACACCCGCGATACGCAGTATTTT. It is translated as CSVVLAGDTRDTQYF.

This clone showed up just a few times. This sequence joins TRBV7-9 and TRBJ2-1, with D maybe TRBD2 (5 bases). CDR3 length: 14 amino acids. From germline, CDR1 is SEHNR and CDR2 FQNEAQ (reference sequence). Trimming took 3 bases from V and 2 from J, leaving 8 bases between them. The CDR3 coding sequence is TGTGCCAGCAGCTTTCTAGCCCCCTACAATGAGCAGTTCTTC. As protein: CASSFLAPYNEQFF.

The rearrangement joins TRBV7-8 to TRBJ2-7; D unresolved. The V gene's germline CDR1 is SGHVS and CDR2 FQNEAQ. The length of the CDR3 is 17 residues. Deletions cut 1 base from V and 3 bases from J, with 19 bases between. CDR3 nucleotide sequence: TGTGCCAGCAGCTTAGAGTGGGGTCGAGCCCCCCTCTACGAGCAGTACTTC. Amino acids: CASSLEWGRAPLYEQYF.

The V and J genes are TRBV5-1 and TRBJ2-5; D gene uncertain. With 0 bases removed from V and 2 bases from J, the gap between germline ends came to 5 bases. The CDR3 is 13 amino acids. Germline V gene lookup returns CDR1 SGHRS and CDR2 YFSETQ. The CDR3 protein is CASSLGDQETQYF. For the CDR3, the DNA is TGCGCCAGCAGCTTGGGAGATCAAGAGACCCAGTACTTC.

The sample holds one count of this clone. V is TRBV28 and J is TRBJ1-1; no clear D. The CDR3 is made up of 15 amino acids. In germline, CDR1 is MDHEN, CDR2 SYDVKM. Trimming took off 3 bases at V and 3 bases at J, with 14 bases between the two ends. The CDR3 reads CASSFGLRGYTEAFF. In nucleotides, the CDR3 is TGTGCCAGCAGTTTTGGGCTTCGCGGGTACACTGAAGCTTTCTTT.

This sequence joins TRBV20-1 and TRBJ2-5, with D possibly TRBD1 on 6 matching bases. Germline-derived CDR1 and CDR2 are DFQATT and SNEGSKA (reference sequence). V shed 7 bases and J shed 0 bases, with 6 bases lying between them. This CDR3 region has 11 residues. DNA for the CDR3: TGCAGTGAGGGGGACCAAGAGACCCAGTACTTC. This translates into CSEGDQETQYF.

The rearrangement uses TRBV28 and TRBJ1-5; 8 bases map to TRBD1. V was pared by 6 bases and J by 3 bases, with 7 bases of the junction left unmatched. In germline, CDR1 is MDHEN, CDR2 SYDVKM. The CDR3 is made up of 15 amino acids. The CDR3 loop reads CASSPWGQANQPQHF. CDR3 bases: TGTGCCAGCAGCCCTTGGGGACAGGCCAATCAGCCCCAGCATTTT. The full variable domain, rest sourced from reference TRBV28 and TRBJ1-5, is DVKVTQSSRYLVKRTGEKVFLECVQDMDHENMFWYRQDPGLGLRLIYFSYDVKMKEKGDIPEGYSVSREKKERFSLILESASTNQTSMYLCASSPWGQANQPQHFGDGTRLSIL.

The chain employs TRBV25-1 and TRBJ2-7; 9 bases are shared with TRBD2. The V gene's germline CDR1 is MGHDK and CDR2 SYGVNS. Losses at the gene ends were 1 base for V and 4 bases for J; bases not matched to a gene: 8. This CDR3 has 16 residues. For the CDR3, the DNA is TGTGCCAGCAGTGAATTAACGACTAGCGGCCGGTACGAGCAGTACTTC. Its protein is CASSELTTSGRYEQYF.

This chain uses TRBV27 with TRBJ1-6, with D unresolved. Germline V gene lookup returns CDR1 MNHEY and CDR2 SMNVEV (reference sequence). The CDR3 is 17 amino acids. V gave up 2 bases and J gave up 8 bases, with 19 bases separating them. The CDR3 DNA is TGTGCCAGCAGTTTAGAATTCCCGGGGAGAGCTGATTCACCCCTCCACTTT. It is translated as CASSLEFPGRADSPLHF.

J is TRBJ2-1 and V is TRBV27; perhaps TRBD1 as D (9 bases). Germline CDR1 is MNHEY and CDR2 is SMNVEV (reference sequence). This CDR3 is 16 amino acids long. Trimming pared 5 bases from V and 9 bases from J, leaving 23 bases between. CDR3 sequence (DNA): TGTGCCAGCAGTGGGACAGGGTCCACGGGGGGGGGTGAGCAGTTCTTC. This sequence encodes CASSGTGSTGGGEQFF.